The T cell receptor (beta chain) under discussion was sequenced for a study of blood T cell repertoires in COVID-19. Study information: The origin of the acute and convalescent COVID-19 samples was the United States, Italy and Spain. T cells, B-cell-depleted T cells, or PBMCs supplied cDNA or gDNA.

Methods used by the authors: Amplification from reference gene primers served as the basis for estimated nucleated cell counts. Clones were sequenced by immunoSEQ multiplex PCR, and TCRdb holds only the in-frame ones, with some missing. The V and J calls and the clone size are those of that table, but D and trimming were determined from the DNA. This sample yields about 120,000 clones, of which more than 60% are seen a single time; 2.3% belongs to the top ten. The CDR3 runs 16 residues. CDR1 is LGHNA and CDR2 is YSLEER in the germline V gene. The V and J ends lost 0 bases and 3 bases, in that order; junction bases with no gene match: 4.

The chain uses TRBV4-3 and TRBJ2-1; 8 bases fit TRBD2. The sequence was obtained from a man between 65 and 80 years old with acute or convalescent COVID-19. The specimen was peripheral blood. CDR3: CASSQDRLALYNEQFF. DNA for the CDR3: TGCGCCAGCAGCCAAGATAGACTAGCGCTCTACAATGAGCAGTTCTTC.